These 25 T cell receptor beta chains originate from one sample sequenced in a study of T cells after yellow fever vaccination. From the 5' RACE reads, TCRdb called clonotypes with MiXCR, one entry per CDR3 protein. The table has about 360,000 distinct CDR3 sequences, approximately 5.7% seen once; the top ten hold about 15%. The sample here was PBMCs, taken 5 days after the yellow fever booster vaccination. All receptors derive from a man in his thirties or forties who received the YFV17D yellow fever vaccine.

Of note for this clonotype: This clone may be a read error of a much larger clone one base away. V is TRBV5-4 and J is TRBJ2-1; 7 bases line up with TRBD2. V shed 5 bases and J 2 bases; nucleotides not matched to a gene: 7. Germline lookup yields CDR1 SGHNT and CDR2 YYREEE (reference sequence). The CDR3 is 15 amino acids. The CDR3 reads CASSSPSGTYNEQFF. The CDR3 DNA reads TGTGCCAGCAGTTCCCCTAGCGGCACCTACAATGAGCAGTTCTTC.

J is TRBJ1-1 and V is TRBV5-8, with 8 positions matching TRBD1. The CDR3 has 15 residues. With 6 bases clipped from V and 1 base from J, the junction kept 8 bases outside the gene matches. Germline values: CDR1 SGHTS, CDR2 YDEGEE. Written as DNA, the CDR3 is TGTGCCAGCACGTTCCGGGACAGGACGAACACTGAAGCTTTCTTT. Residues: CASTFRDRTNTEAFF. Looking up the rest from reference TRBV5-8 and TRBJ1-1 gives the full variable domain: EAGVTQSPTHLIKTRGQQATLRCSPISGHTSVYWYQQALGLGLQFLLWYDEGEERNRGNFPPRFSGRQFPNYSSELNVNALELEDSALYLCASTFRDRTNTEAFFGQGTRLTVV.

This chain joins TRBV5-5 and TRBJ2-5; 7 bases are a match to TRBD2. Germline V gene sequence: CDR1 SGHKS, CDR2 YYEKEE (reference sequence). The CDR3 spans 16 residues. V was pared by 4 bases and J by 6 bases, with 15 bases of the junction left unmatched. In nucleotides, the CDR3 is TGTGCCAGCAGCGGTTGGAGGACTAGTATTTTACAGACCCAGTACTTC. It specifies CASSGWRTSILQTQYF. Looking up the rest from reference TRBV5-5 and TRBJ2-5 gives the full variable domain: DAGVTQSPTHLIKTRGQQVTLRCSPISGHKSVSWYQQVLGQGPQFIFQYYEKEERGRGNFPDRFSARQFPNYSSELNVNALLLGDSALYLCASSGWRTSILQTQYFGPGTRLLVL.

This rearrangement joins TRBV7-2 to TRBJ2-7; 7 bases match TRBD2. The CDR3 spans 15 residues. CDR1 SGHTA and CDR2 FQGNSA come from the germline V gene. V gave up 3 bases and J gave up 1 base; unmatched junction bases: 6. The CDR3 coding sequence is TGTGCCAGCAGCTTTTCTTCGCGGGAGTCCTACGAGCAGTACTTC. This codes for CASSFSSRESYEQYF.

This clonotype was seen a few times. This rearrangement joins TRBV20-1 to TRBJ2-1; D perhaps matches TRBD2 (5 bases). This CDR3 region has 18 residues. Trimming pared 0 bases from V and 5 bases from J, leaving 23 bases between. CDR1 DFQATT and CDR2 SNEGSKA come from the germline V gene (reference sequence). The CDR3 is CSARDWRTGIRGNNEQFF. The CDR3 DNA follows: TGCAGTGCTAGAGATTGGAGGACGGGGATACGTGGGAACAATGAGCAGTTCTTC.

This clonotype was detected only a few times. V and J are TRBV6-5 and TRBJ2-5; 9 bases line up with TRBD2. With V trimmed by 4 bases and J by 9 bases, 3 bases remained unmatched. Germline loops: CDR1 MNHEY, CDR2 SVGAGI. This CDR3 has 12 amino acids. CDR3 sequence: CASSSGGRAQYF. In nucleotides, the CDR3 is TGTGCCAGCAGTTCGGGCGGGAGGGCCCAGTACTTC.

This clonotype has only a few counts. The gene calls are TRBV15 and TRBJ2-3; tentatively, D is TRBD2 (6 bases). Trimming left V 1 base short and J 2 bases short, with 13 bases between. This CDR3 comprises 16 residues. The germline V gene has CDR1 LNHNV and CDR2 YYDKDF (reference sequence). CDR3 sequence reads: CATSRGLGGFTDTQYF. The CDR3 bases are TGTGCCACCAGCAGAGGACTTGGAGGGTTCACAGATACGCAGTATTTT.

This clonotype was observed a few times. CDR3 residues: CASSWTGTSSYNEQFF. The CDR3 DNA is TGTGCCAGCAGCTGGACCGGGACTAGCTCCTACAATGAGCAGTTCTTC. The rearrangement uses TRBV7-8 and TRBJ2-1; 8 bases are shared with TRBD2. Germline assignment: CDR1 SGHVS and CDR2 FQNEAQ. The CDR3 consists of 16 residues. Unmatched junction bases numbered 5, after V lost 4 bases and J lost 0 bases.

CDR3 residues: CSASPSSSSTDTQYF. The DNA for the CDR3 is TGCAGTGCCTCTCCTTCTAGCTCTAGCACAGATACGCAGTATTTT. This sequence joins TRBV20-1 and TRBJ2-3; D might be TRBD2 (5 bases). V was pared by 6 bases and J by 0 bases, with 16 bases between. Germline CDR1 and CDR2: DFQATT and SNEGSKA (reference sequence). This CDR3 comprises 15 residues.

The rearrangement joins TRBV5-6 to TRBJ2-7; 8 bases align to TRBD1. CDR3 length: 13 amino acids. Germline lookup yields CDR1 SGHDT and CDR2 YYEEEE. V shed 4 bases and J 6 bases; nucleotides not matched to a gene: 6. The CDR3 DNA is TGTGCCAGCAGCCCTATCACAGGGGGCGAGCAGTACTTC. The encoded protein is CASSPITGGEQYF.

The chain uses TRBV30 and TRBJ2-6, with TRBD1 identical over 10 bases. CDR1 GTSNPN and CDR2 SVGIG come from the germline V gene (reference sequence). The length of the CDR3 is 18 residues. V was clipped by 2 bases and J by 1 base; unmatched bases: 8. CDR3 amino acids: CAWSPMDRGLSGANVLTF. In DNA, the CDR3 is TGTGCCTGGAGTCCAATGGACAGGGGGTTGTCTGGGGCCAACGTCCTGACTTTC.

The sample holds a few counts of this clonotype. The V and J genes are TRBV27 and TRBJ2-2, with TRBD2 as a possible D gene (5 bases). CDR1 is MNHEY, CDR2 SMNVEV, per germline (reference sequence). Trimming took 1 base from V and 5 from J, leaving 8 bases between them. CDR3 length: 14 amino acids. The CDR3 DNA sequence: TGTGCCAGCAGTTTATTATCGGGAACCGGGGAGCTGTTTTTT. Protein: CASSLLSGTGELFF.

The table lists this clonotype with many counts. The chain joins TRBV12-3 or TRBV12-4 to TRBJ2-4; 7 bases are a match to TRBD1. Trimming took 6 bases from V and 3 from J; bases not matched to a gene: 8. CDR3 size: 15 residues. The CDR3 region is CASSPTGYSKNIQYF. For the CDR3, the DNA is TGTGCCAGCAGCCCGACAGGGTATAGCAAAAACATTCAGTACTTC.

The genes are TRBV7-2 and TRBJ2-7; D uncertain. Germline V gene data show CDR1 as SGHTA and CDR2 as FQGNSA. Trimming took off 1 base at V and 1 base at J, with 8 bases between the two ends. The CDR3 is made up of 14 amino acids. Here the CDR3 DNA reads TGTGCCAGCAGCTTAGTGCAGCGATCCTACGAGCAGTACTTC. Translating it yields CASSLVQRSYEQYF.

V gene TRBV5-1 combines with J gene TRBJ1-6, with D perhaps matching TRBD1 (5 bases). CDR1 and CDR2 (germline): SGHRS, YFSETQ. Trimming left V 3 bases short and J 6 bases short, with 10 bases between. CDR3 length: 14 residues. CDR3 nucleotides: TGCGCCAGCAGCTCCGGGACGGTTAATTCACCCCTCCACTTT. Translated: CASSSGTVNSPLHF.

The CDR3 bases are TGCAGTGCTAGAGCAGGGACTACCGACATGGATACGCAGTATTTT. This gives the protein CSARAGTTDMDTQYF. This chain links TRBV20-1 with TRBJ2-3; 7 bases align to TRBD2. Trimming took 1 base from V and 6 from J; bases not matched to a gene: 10. Germline assignment: CDR1 DFQATT and CDR2 SNEGSKA (reference sequence). The CDR3 is 15 amino acids.

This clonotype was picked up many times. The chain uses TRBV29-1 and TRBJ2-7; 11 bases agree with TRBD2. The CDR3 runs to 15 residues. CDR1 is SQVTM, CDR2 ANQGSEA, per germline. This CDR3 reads CRAGTSGPNGGEQYF. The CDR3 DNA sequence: TGCAGAGCCGGGACTAGCGGACCGAACGGCGGCGAGCAGTACTTC.

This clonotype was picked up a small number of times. The CDR3 DNA reads TGCAGTGCTCTTGGTCACATGAACACTGAAGCTTTCTTT. Its protein product is CSALGHMNTEAFF. This chain uses TRBV20-1 with TRBJ1-1, with D unclear. The V end was cut by 5 bases, the J end by 0 bases, with 10 bases between. This CDR3 contains 13 residues. Looked up from germline, CDR1 is DFQATT and CDR2 is SNEGSKA (reference sequence).

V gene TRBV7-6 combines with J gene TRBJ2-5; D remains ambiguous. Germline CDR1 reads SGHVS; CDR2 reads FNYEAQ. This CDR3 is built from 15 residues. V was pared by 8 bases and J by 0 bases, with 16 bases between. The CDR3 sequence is CASADPFGYQETQYF. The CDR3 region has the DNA TGTGCCAGCGCCGACCCTTTCGGGTACCAAGAGACCCAGTACTTC. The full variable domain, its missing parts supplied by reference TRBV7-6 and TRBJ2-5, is GAGVSQSPRYKVTKRGQDVALRCDPISGHVSLYWYRQALGQGPEFLTYFNYEAQQDKSGLPNDRFSAERPEGSISTLTIQRTEQRDSAMYRCASADPFGYQETQYFGPGTRLLVL.

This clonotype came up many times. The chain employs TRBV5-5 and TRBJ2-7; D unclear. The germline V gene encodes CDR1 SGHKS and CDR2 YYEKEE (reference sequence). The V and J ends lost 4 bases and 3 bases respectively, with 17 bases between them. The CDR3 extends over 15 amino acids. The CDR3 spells CASSLTPDASYEQYF. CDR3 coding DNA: TGTGCCAGCAGCCTGACTCCGGACGCAAGCTACGAGCAGTACTTC.

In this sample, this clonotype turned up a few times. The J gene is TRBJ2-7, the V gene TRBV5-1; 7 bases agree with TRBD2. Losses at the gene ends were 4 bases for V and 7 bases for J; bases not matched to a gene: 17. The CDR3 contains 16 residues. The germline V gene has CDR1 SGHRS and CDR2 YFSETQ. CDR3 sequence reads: CASSRAGRGSSEEQYF. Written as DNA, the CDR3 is TGCGCCAGCAGCCGGGCAGGGCGCGGGAGTTCGGAGGAGCAGTACTTC.

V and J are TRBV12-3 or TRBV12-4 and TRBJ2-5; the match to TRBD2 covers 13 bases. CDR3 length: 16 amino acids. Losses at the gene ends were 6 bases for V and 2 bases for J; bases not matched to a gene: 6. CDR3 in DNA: TGTGCCAGCAGCGGACTAGCGGGAGCGAAACAAGAGACCCAGTACTTC. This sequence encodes CASSGLAGAKQETQYF.

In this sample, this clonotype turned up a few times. The CDR3 here is CASSLDSGRLGTQYF. Written as DNA, the CDR3 is TGCGCCAGCAGCTTGGATAGCGGGCGACTTGGGACCCAGTACTTC. J is TRBJ2-5 and V is TRBV5-1; 7 nucleotides agree with TRBD2. J gave up 7 bases and V 0 bases, and 9 bases lay outside the gene matches. CDR1 is SGHRS, CDR2 YFSETQ, per germline. This CDR3 is 15 amino acids long.

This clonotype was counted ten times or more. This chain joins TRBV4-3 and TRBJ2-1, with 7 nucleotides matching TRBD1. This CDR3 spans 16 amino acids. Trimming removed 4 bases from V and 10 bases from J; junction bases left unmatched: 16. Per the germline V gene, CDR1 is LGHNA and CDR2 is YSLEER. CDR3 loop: CASSPGAGQARREQFF. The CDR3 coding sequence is TGCGCCAGCAGCCCCGGAGCTGGACAGGCAAGGCGGGAGCAGTTCTTC.

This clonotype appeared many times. CDR3 in amino acids: CASSVVMGTGELFF. In DNA, the CDR3 is TGTGCCAGCAGCGTAGTGATGGGAACCGGGGAGCTGTTTTTT. The chain has TRBV9 and TRBJ2-2; D not resolved. V gave up 0 bases and J gave up 5 bases, with 8 bases separating them. CDR3 length: 14 residues. Germline CDR1 and CDR2: SGDLS and YYNGEE.